The next 30 T cell receptor beta chains were all read from a single sample in a study of prognosis after radiotherapy for stage I lung cancer. Genomic DNA was subjected to two-round multiplex PCR for amplification of TCR beta CDR3. With primers specific to each TRBV and TRBJ gene, the first-round PCR was performed. From the multiplex PCR reads, TCRdb called clonotypes with MiXCR, one entry per CDR3 protein. The table includes approximately 25,000 distinct CDR3 sequences, around 42% detected once. The sequencing here drew on PBMCs, taken before or after stereotactic body radiation therapy (not recorded which). The origin of the receptors is a donor aged 50 or older with non-small cell lung cancer.

This clonotype occurred many times. The chain couples TRBV29-1 to TRBJ1-1, with TRBD1 identical over 8 bases. The ends lost 6 bases at V and 5 bases at J; junction bases unmatched: 5. This CDR3 has 12 amino acids. Germline loops: CDR1 SQVTM, CDR2 ANQGSEA. The CDR3 here is CSVGQGGTEAFF. The CDR3, as DNA: TGCAGCGTCGGACAGGGCGGGACTGAAGCTTTCTTT.

This clonotype has a single count. The chain joins TRBV6-2 or TRBV6-3 to TRBJ2-1; 7 bases are a match to TRBD2. Germline CDR1 MNHEY, CDR2 SVGEGT. The ends lost 5 bases at V and 6 bases at J; junction bases unmatched: 4. This CDR3 region has 13 residues. The CDR3 DNA reads as TGTGCCAGCAGTGAAGCGGGGTCCAATGAGCAGTTCTTC. Its protein product is CASSEAGSNEQFF.

On this clonotype itself: Compared with germline, one end of the junction differs, possibly owing to a read error. The rearrangement joins TRBV6-1 to TRBJ2-6; TRBD1 is a possible D gene (5 bases). The length of the CDR3 is 17 residues. Looked up from germline, CDR1 is MNHNS and CDR2 is SASEGT. The CDR3, as DNA: TGTGCCAGCATGGTGGACGGAGAGAGCTCTGGGGCCAACATCCTGACTTTC. It codes for CASMVDGESSGANILTF.

Worth noting for this clonotype: One end of the junction does not line up with germline, which may come from a read error. The CDR3: CAWMGGSGELVF. CDR3 bases: TGTGCCTGGATGGGAGGGAGCGGGGAGCTGGTTTTT. The chain combines TRBV30 with TRBJ2-2, with 7 bases that match TRBD2. Looked up from germline, CDR1 is GTSNPN and CDR2 is SVGIG (reference sequence). The CDR3 is 12 amino acids. The full variable domain, completed using reference TRBV30 and TRBJ2-2, is SQTIHQWPATLVQPVGSPLSLECTVEGTSNPNLYWYRQAAGRGLQLLFYSVGIGQISSEVPQNLSASRPQDRQFILSSKKLLLSDSGFYLCAWMGGSGELVFGEGSRLTVL.

This clonotype was detected only a few times. This sequence may be a read error, since a much larger clone differs from it by one base. V gene TRBV20-1 combines with J gene TRBJ2-5; 12 bases match TRBD1. The CDR3 runs to 15 residues. J gave up 5 bases and V 3 bases, and 7 bases lay outside the gene matches. Germline loops: CDR1 DFQATT, CDR2 SNEGSKA (reference sequence). The CDR3 nucleotides read TGCAGTGCTAGGACGGGACAGGGGGCCTGGGAGACCCAGTACTTC. This gives the protein CSARTGQGAWETQYF.

This clonotype has ten or more counts. The CDR3 spells CASSETYWGEGYEQYF. CDR3 nucleotides: TGTGCCAGCAGTGAAACGTATTGGGGGGAAGGTTACGAGCAGTACTTC. The chain uses TRBV2 and TRBJ2-7, with D possibly being TRBD2 (6 bases). CDR1 is SNHLY, CDR2 FYNNEI, per germline. The CDR3 is made up of 16 amino acids. Trimming left V 2 bases short and J 4 bases short, with 18 bases between.

This clonotype was picked up many times. The V and J genes are TRBV9 and TRBJ2-7, with D tentatively TRBD1 (6 bases). Trimming shortened V by 4 bases and J by 2 bases, and 13 bases separated the two germline ends. The length of the CDR3 is 14 residues. CDR1 SGDLS and CDR2 YYNGEE come from the germline V gene. The CDR3 is CASSFQPGAYEQYF. Here the CDR3 DNA reads TGTGCCAGCAGCTTCCAGCCAGGGGCCTACGAGCAGTACTTC.

V usage is TRBV6-1 and J usage is TRBJ2-2; 9 bases line up with TRBD2. This CDR3 spans 16 amino acids. CDR1 MNHNS and CDR2 SASEGT come from the germline V gene. The V gene end was trimmed by 7 bases and the J gene end by 6 bases; junction bases not matched to a gene: 12. Here the CDR3 reads CASIWAGGQGAGELFF. The CDR3 coding sequence is TGTGCCAGCATTTGGGCGGGAGGGCAAGGTGCCGGGGAGCTGTTTTTT.

With respect to this clonotype: This likely reflects a read error, since a far larger clone is one base away. The chain recombines TRBV6-9 with TRBJ1-3, with a possible D match to TRBD1 (5 bases). The CDR3 is 14 amino acids. The germline gives CDR1 MNHGY, CDR2 SVAAGI. Trimming left V 6 bases short and J 4 bases short, with 13 bases between. CDR3 amino acids: CASSQRQIGNTIYF. The DNA of the CDR3 is TGTGCCAGCAGCCAGAGACAGATAGGAAACACCATATATTTT.

This clonotype is medium-sized by share. CDR3 in DNA: TGTGCCAGCAGTTTCCGCCGGGACAGTGGAAACACCATATATTTT. Its protein product is CASSFRRDSGNTIYF. The chain links TRBV27 to TRBJ1-3; 7 bases fit TRBD1. Per germline, CDR1 MNHEY and CDR2 SMNVEV (reference sequence). Unmatched junction bases numbered 5, after V lost 3 bases and J lost 3 bases. The CDR3 is 15 residues long.

Note on this clonotype: A far larger clone is a single base away, which makes a read error likely. This chain connects TRBV7-3 to TRBJ2-3; D remains ambiguous. V lost 9 bases to trimming and J lost 2 bases, with 9 bases between them. Germline V gene lookup returns CDR1 SGHTA and CDR2 FQGTGA. This CDR3 comprises 12 residues. The CDR3 nucleotides are TGTGCCAGGGCGGCTCCCACAGATACGCAGTATTTT. It is translated as CARAAPTDTQYF.

CDR3 DNA sequence: TGTGCCAGCAGCTTAGGACAGGACTACGAGCCCCAGCATTTT. It encodes CASSLGQDYEPQHF. This rearrangement joins TRBV7-2 to TRBJ1-5, with a tentative D call TRBD1 (6 bases). Trimming shortened V by 1 base and J by 8 bases, and 12 bases separated the two germline ends. Looked up from germline, CDR1 is SGHTA and CDR2 is FQGNSA. The CDR3 consists of 14 residues.

This clonotype was seen at least ten times. This chain links TRBV9 with TRBJ2-1, with TRBD2 identical over 7 bases. Germline CDR1 and CDR2: SGDLS and YYNGEE. J was trimmed by 7 bases and V by 4 bases; bases with no gene match: 14. The CDR3 spans 16 residues. CDR3 in DNA: TGTGCCAGCAGCCCCGAGATGCGGGAGCATGGGAATGAGCAGTTCTTC. Its translation: CASSPEMREHGNEQFF.

About this clonotype: Given a far larger clone just one base away, this is likely a sequencing read error. The chain recombines TRBV7-9 with TRBJ1-1; D is unresolved. The CDR3 is made up of 13 amino acids. In germline, CDR1 is SEHNR, CDR2 FQNEAQ (reference sequence). The CDR3 sequence: CASILRQNTEAFF. The CDR3 nucleotides are TGTGCCAGCATCTTACGGCAGAACACTGAAGCTTTCTTT.

Of note for this clonotype: This may come from a read error, since a much larger clone is one base off. This CDR3 reads CASSKVGHEQFF. The CDR3 DNA sequence: TGTGCCAGCAGCAAAGTAGGCCACGAGCAGTTCTTC. The rearrangement joins TRBV7-9 to TRBJ2-1; D is uncertain. The V end was cut by 5 bases, the J end by 10 bases, with 12 bases between. Germline V gene sequence: CDR1 SEHNR, CDR2 FQNEAQ (reference sequence). There are 12 residues in the CDR3.

Here the CDR3 DNA reads TGTGCCAGCAGCCCCCGGGACAGGGTCTATGCTGGCTACACCTTC. This gives the protein CASSPRDRVYAGYTF. This chain joins TRBV7-2 and TRBJ1-2, with 9 bases fitting TRBD1. From germline, CDR1 is SGHTA and CDR2 FQGNSA. V shed 5 bases and J 7 bases; nucleotides not matched to a gene: 11. The CDR3 extends over 15 amino acids.

As concerns this clonotype: Only one base separates this from a far larger clonotype, so it likely reflects a read error. The chain has TRBV11-2 and TRBJ2-5; 7 positions agree with TRBD2. CDR3 length equals 14 residues. Trimming at V came to 3 bases and at J to 3 bases, leaving 4 bases not matched to a gene. Germline V gene sequence: CDR1 SGHAT, CDR2 FQNNGV. The CDR3 is CASSLWEGEETQYF. The CDR3 DNA sequence: TGTGCCAGCAGCTTGTGGGAGGGCGAAGAGACCCAGTACTTC.

The chain combines TRBV5-1 with TRBJ2-7; 7 positions agree with TRBD2. Germline V gives CDR1 SGHRS, CDR2 YFSETQ. The J segment lost 2 bases and the V segment lost 2 bases, leaving 16 bases of the junction unmatched. This CDR3 is 18 amino acids long. The CDR3 spells CASSLDPHSSGGTYEQYF. The CDR3 DNA is TGCGCCAGCAGCTTAGACCCACATTCTAGCGGAGGGACCTACGAGCAGTACTTC.

Details on this clonotype: A much larger clone differs from this one at a single base, so this may be a read error. CDR3 protein: CASSERVEQFF. The CDR3 DNA reads as TGTGCCAGCTCAGAAAGGGTGGAGCAGTTCTTC. This chain joins TRBV18 and TRBJ2-1; D is ambiguous. The V end was cut by 5 bases, the J end by 10 bases, with 9 bases between. Per the germline V gene, CDR1 is KGHSH and CDR2 is LQKENI. This CDR3 is 11 amino acids long.

This clonotype is labeled medium-sized. This rearrangement joins TRBV24-1 to TRBJ1-2; D unclear. The V gene's germline CDR1 is KGHDR and CDR2 SFDVKD. V was clipped by 5 bases and J by 0 bases, with 6 bases between them. This CDR3 has 13 residues. The CDR3 spells CATSGVANYGYTF. CDR3 in DNA: TGTGCCACCAGTGGGGTAGCTAACTATGGCTACACCTTC.

The genes are TRBV19 and TRBJ2-6; D possibly matches TRBD1 or TRBD2 (5 bases each). Germline V lookup: CDR1 LNHDA, CDR2 SQIVND (reference sequence). V dropped 6 bases and J dropped 1 base, with 16 bases sitting between them. This CDR3 is 17 amino acids long. The CDR3 region is CASSWGTVTSGANVLTF. CDR3 bases: TGTGCCAGTAGCTGGGGGACGGTGACTTCTGGGGCCAACGTCCTGACTTTC.

This clonotype has at least ten counts. The V call is TRBV4-1, the J call TRBJ2-2; maybe TRBD1 (6 bases). Trimming shortened V by 0 bases and J by 6 bases, and 20 bases separated the two germline ends. Germline loops: CDR1 MGHRA, CDR2 YSYEKL. This CDR3 spans 18 amino acids. In DNA form, the CDR3 reads TGCGCCAGCAGCCAAGATAGTTGGAACAGGGTGAAGGCCGGGGAGCTGTTTTTT. This codes for CASSQDSWNRVKAGELFF.

The rearrangement uses TRBV5-4 and TRBJ2-7; D is uncertain. The CDR3 covers 15 residues. Germline V CDR1 and CDR2: SGHNT, YYREEE (reference sequence). Trimming shortened V by 3 bases and J by 3 bases, and 16 bases separated the two germline ends. The CDR3 sequence: CASSSLGSKVYEQYF. The CDR3, as DNA: TGTGCCAGCAGCTCTCTAGGCTCGAAGGTCTACGAGCAGTACTTC.

On this clonotype: This sequence is one base from a far larger clone and is likely a read error. The chain recombines TRBV6-4 with TRBJ2-2; D is uncertain. The V gene lost 6 bases and the J gene lost 0 bases, with 17 bases spanning the gap. Germline V gene data show CDR1 as MRHNA and CDR2 as SNTAGT. The CDR3 covers 17 residues. CDR3 sequence (DNA): TGTGCCAGCAGGTTGGTGCCGGACCTCTCGAACACCGGGGAGCTGTTTTTT. Translating gives CASRLVPDLSNTGELFF.

This chain joins TRBV9 and TRBJ2-2, with D possibly being TRBD1 (5 bases). This CDR3 comprises 14 residues. Germline lookup yields CDR1 SGDLS and CDR2 YYNGEE. Trimming removed 0 bases from V and 3 bases from J, with 6 bases in between. DNA of the CDR3: TGTGCCAGCAGCGTAGTACAGGACACCGGGGAGCTGTTTTTT. Its translation is CASSVVQDTGELFF.

Turning to this clonotype: Given a much more abundant clone one base away, this may be a read error. The chain links TRBV6-5 to TRBJ1-4, with TRBD1 identical over 8 bases. The germline V gene encodes CDR1 MNHEY and CDR2 SVGAGI. V was clipped by 3 bases and J by 10 bases; unmatched bases: 13. The CDR3 runs 16 residues. The CDR3 region is CASSYVMGQDFGKLFF. The CDR3 DNA follows: TGTGCCAGCAGTTATGTCATGGGACAGGACTTTGGAAAACTGTTTTTT.

This clonotype has a count of ten or more. A read error may account for a junction end that differs from germline. The chain combines TRBV24-1 with TRBJ2-2, with a possible D match to TRBD2 (5 bases). Germline V gene lookup returns CDR1 KGHDR and CDR2 SFDVKD. The CDR3 spans 14 residues. The CDR3, as DNA: TGTGCCACCAGTGACCGGACGGTTACCGGGGAGCCGTTTTTT. Its translation: CATSDRTVTGEPFF.

In its sample, this clonotype was seen once. The genes are TRBV20-1 and TRBJ2-2; 12 bases agree with TRBD2. V shed 5 bases, J shed 7 bases, and the junction held 5 bases outside the gene matches. There are 14 residues in the CDR3. Germline assignment: CDR1 DFQATT and CDR2 SNEGSKA (reference sequence). The CDR3 sequence: CSARTSGIVGELFF. The CDR3, as DNA: TGCAGTGCTCGGACTAGCGGGATTGTCGGGGAGCTGTTTTTT.

Points on this clonotype: This is likely an artifact of a read error, given a far larger clone one base away. The rearrangement joins TRBV6-2 or TRBV6-3 to TRBJ2-5; D call uncertain. Germline lookup yields CDR1 MNHEY and CDR2 SVGEGT. V was clipped by 8 bases and J by 4 bases, with 17 bases between them. The CDR3 loop spans 14 amino acids. CDR3 DNA sequence: TGTGCCAGCGGTTTGGGGATGGTTTTAGAGACCCAGTACTTC. Translating gives CASGLGMVLETQYF.

This chain connects TRBV6-5 to TRBJ2-6; the match to TRBD2 covers 9 bases. CDR1 and CDR2 from the germline V gene are MNHEY and SVGAGI. V shed 4 bases, J shed 0 bases, and the junction held 4 bases outside the gene matches. The CDR3 spans 17 residues. This CDR3 is CASSLAGASSGANVLTF. The CDR3 DNA follows: TGTGCCAGCAGTTTAGCGGGAGCCAGCTCTGGGGCCAACGTCCTGACTTTC.